Listed here are 2 T cell receptor beta chains from one sample, sequenced in a study of brain metastases from non-small cell lung cancer. Sequenced by immunoSEQ multiplex PCR; TCRdb stores in-frame clones only, minus some. The sample has 2,500 to 3,000 clones, around 80% seen once; the top ten hold under 45%. Input material: tissue from a brain metastasis. All receptors derive from a donor older than 35 with non-small cell lung cancer.

The chain carries TRBV5-1 and TRBJ2-7, with a weak D call TRBD2 (5 bases). The CDR3 is 14 amino acids. Germline values: CDR1 SGHRS, CDR2 YFSETQ. The germline V and J ends were trimmed by 2 bases and 0 bases, with 9 bases remaining between them. CDR3 sequence reads: CASSLERPSYEQYF. The CDR3 nucleotides are TGCGCCAGCAGCTTAGAGCGGCCCTCCTACGAGCAGTACTTC.

The chain joins TRBV14 to TRBJ1-1, with 7 bases aligning to TRBD1. With 4 bases clipped from V and 11 bases from J, the junction kept 7 bases outside the gene matches. From germline, CDR1 is SGHDN and CDR2 FVKESK. The CDR3 has 12 residues. The CDR3 coding sequence is TGTGCCAGCAGCCTAACAGGGGCAGAGGCTTTCTTT. This sequence encodes CASSLTGAEAFF.